This TCR beta chain was observed in a study of shared clonotypes between healthy human individuals. Measured with immunoSEQ multiplex PCR; TCRdb has only the in-frame clones, and not every one. The data contain about 610,000 clones, approximately 96% of them singletons. Study observations and caveats: In several donors, roughly 5.2% of naive CD4 clonotypes appeared in common.

Trimming pared 4 bases from V and 0 bases from J, leaving 7 bases between. Germline CDR1 is SNHLY and CDR2 is FYNNEI. CDR3 size: 13 residues. Naive CD8 cells, CD45RO-negative and positively selected for CCR7, excluded terminally differentiated effector memory CD45RA+ cells. With regard to this clone: What it binds is unknown. This sample also contains other DNA sequences that code for the same CDR3.

The origin of this receptor is a woman aged 25 to 39 in good health. Material for sequencing was naive CD8+ T cells sorted from blood. The V gene is TRBV2, the J gene TRBJ2-7, with D possibly being TRBD1 or TRBD2 (5 bases each). The DNA of the CDR3 is TGTGCCAGCAGTGCAGGGACCTCCTACGAGCAGTACTTC. As protein: CASSAGTSYEQYF.